This T cell receptor beta chain appears in the sequencing data of a study of blood T cell repertoires in COVID-19. On the study more broadly: The study drew acute and convalescent COVID-19 samples from the United States, Italy and Spain. Sample material is recorded as cDNA or gDNA derived from T cells, B-cell-depleted T cells, or PBMCs.

In the authors' methods: Amplification from reference gene primers served as the basis for estimated nucleated cell counts. Some clones are missing from TCRdb's copy, which holds only in-frame ones; the method was immunoSEQ multiplex PCR. That table gives V, J and clone size, and the DNA gave D and trimming. The data hold 150,000 to 200,000 clones, with about 88% observed a single time. Trimming cost V 4 bases and J 8 bases, with 9 bases left between them. This CDR3 is 11 amino acids long. The sequencing input was peripheral blood. This TCR was sampled from a man between 18 and 35 years old with acute or convalescent COVID-19. The rearrangement uses TRBV12-3 or TRBV12-4 and TRBJ2-7; D gene ambiguous. CDR3 amino acids: CASSSARKQYF. In DNA form, the CDR3 reads TGTGCCAGCAGTTCCGCGAGGAAGCAGTACTTC.